The 19 T cell receptor beta chains below all came from one sample that was sequenced in a study of T-cell reconstitution after alpha-beta-depleted transplantation in children. Unique molecular identifiers were incorporated during preparation of the TCRbeta library. MiXCR was run by TCRdb on the PCR reads, yielding one entry per CDR3 protein. The sample lists 90,000 to 100,000 distinct CDR3 sequences; less than 25% were seen once. The source was PBMCs, collected before TCRalphabeta/CD19-depleted stem cell transplant. Every receptor here comes from a boy younger than 10 with acute lymphoblastic leukemia, due to receive a stem cell transplant.

The gene calls are TRBV28 and TRBJ1-4, with TRBD1 matching 9 bases. The CDR3 is made up of 18 amino acids. CDR1 and CDR2 (germline): MDHEN, SYDVKM. Trimming took 6 bases from V and 4 from J; bases not matched to a gene: 15. CDR3 sequence (DNA): TGTGCCAGCAGCCTCCCCCCGGGACAGGGCTTCAATAATGAAAAACTGTTTTTT. Its protein is CASSLPPGQGFNNEKLFF.

The CDR3 bases are TGTGCCAGCAGCTTATGGGGGCCTAGCACAGATACGCAGTATTTT. It is translated as CASSLWGPSTDTQYF. The chain is built from TRBV7-9 and TRBJ2-3, with D maybe TRBD1 (6 bases). The CDR3 spans 15 residues. Trimming removed 2 bases from V and 0 bases from J, with 9 bases in between. The germline CDR1 and CDR2 sequences are SEHNR and FQNEAQ (reference sequence).

This clonotype was detected many times. The chain has TRBV7-8 and TRBJ1-5; D is unresolved. CDR1 is SGHVS and CDR2 is FQNEAQ in the germline V gene. V was cut by 2 bases and J by 6 bases, with 14 bases left in between. CDR3 length: 15 amino acids. The CDR3 nucleotides read TGTGCCAGCAGCTTACGGGCCCAAGGAAGTCAGCCCCAGCATTTT. Encoded protein: CASSLRAQGSQPQHF.

This clonotype was observed a handful of times. The chain carries TRBV6-2 or TRBV6-3 and TRBJ2-3; D unclear. The CDR3 extends over 14 amino acids. In germline, CDR1 is MNHEY, CDR2 SVGEGT. V lost 3 bases and J lost 3, with 10 bases in between. The CDR3 region has the DNA TGTGCCAGCAGTTATAGGCAGGCAACAGATACGCAGTATTTT. Its translation: CASSYRQATDTQYF.

The chain joins TRBV5-1 to TRBJ2-1; 7 bases are a match to TRBD1. The J segment lost 9 bases and the V segment lost 0 bases, leaving 9 bases of the junction unmatched. Per the germline V gene, CDR1 is SGHRS and CDR2 is YFSETQ. CDR3 size: 15 residues. In nucleotides, the CDR3 is TGCGCCAGCAGCTTGGGACAGGGTGGGTTCTTTGAGCAGTTCTTC. Translation gives CASSLGQGGFFEQFF.

This clonotype was seen a few times. The V and J genes are TRBV21-1 and TRBJ2-7. TRBV21-1 is a documented pseudogene. The CDR3 contains 15 residues. CDR3 DNA: TGTGCCAGCAGCTTCAACGGGCTTCCTTTCTACGAGCAGTACTTC. Protein sequence: CASSFNGLPFYEQYF.

The rearrangement links TRBV6-1 to TRBJ2-2, with D uncertain. The CDR3 length is 15 residues. Germline assignment: CDR1 MNHNS and CDR2 SASEGT. V shed 5 bases and J shed 0 bases, with 10 bases lying between them. The CDR3 loop is CASSRTLTNTGELFF. CDR3 bases: TGTGCCAGCAGTCGGACCCTCACGAACACCGGGGAGCTGTTTTTT.

This clonotype was recorded many times. CDR3 residues: CASRAGSNEQFF. The CDR3 nucleotides are TGTGCCAGCAGAGCGGGCTCCAATGAGCAGTTCTTC. The V and J genes are TRBV13 and TRBJ2-1; possibly TRBD2 for D (6 bases). The CDR3 has 12 residues. Germline CDR1 and CDR2: PRHDT and FYEKMQ (reference sequence). The V and J ends lost 6 bases and 6 bases respectively, with 9 bases between them. Full variable domain (missing parts from reference TRBV13 and TRBJ2-1): AAGVIQSPRHLIKEKRETATLKCYPIPRHDTVYWYQQGPGQDPQFLISFYEKMQSDKGSIPDRFSAQQFSDYHSELNMSSLELGDSALYFCASRAGSNEQFFGPGTRLTVL.

The chain links TRBV28 to TRBJ2-7, with D uncertain. Germline lookup yields CDR1 MDHEN and CDR2 SYDVKM. The V end lost 3 bases, the J end lost 2 bases, and 11 bases lay between the germline ends. The CDR3 runs 14 residues. The CDR3 DNA is TGTGCCAGCAGTTTGCTAGTCCACCCCTACGAGCAGTACTTC. It is translated as CASSLLVHPYEQYF.

This clonotype was counted at least ten times. J is TRBJ2-7 and V is TRBV5-6; perhaps TRBD2 as D (6 bases). The ends were cut back, 2 bases at V and 2 bases at J, with 8 bases in the middle. Germline V gene sequence: CDR1 SGHDT, CDR2 YYEEEE. This CDR3 spans 13 amino acids. CDR3 coding DNA: TGTGCCAGCAGCTTCGGCGGGGCCTACGAGCAGTACTTC. It encodes CASSFGGAYEQYF.

This chain connects TRBV6-4 to TRBJ1-4; D may be TRBD1 (6 bases). Germline lookup yields CDR1 MRHNA and CDR2 SNTAGT. Trimming shortened V by 6 bases and J by 8 bases, and 25 bases separated the two germline ends. This CDR3 is built from 17 residues. Here the CDR3 reads CASRPPPYGGGEEKLFF. DNA for the CDR3: TGTGCCAGCAGACCTCCGCCGTACGGGGGCGGTGAAGAAAAACTGTTTTTT.

This chain joins TRBV20-1 and TRBJ2-4; 9 nucleotides agree with TRBD2. Per the germline V gene, CDR1 is DFQATT and CDR2 is SNEGSKA (reference sequence). J gave up 4 bases and V 1 base, and 11 bases lay outside the gene matches. The CDR3 runs to 17 residues. Here the CDR3 DNA reads TGCAGTGCTAGAGCCCCTCCCGGGGCGGGAGGGAAAAACATTCAGTACTTC. Translation gives CSARAPPGAGGKNIQYF.

On this clonotype: A junction boundary mismatches the germline segment, possibly from a read error. The chain uses TRBV15 and TRBJ2-3; 10 bases match TRBD1. The CDR3 has 18 residues. Germline V gene data show CDR1 as LNHNV and CDR2 as YYDKDF (reference sequence). CDR3 coding DNA: TGTGCCACCAGCATTTTCCACCCGGGACAGGGGATCCCAGATACGCTGTATTTT. Translation gives CATSIFHPGQGIPDTLYF. The variable domain in full, completed from reference TRBV15 and TRBJ2-3, reads DAMVIQNPRYQVTQFGKPVTLSCSQTLNHNVMYWYQQKSSQAPKLLFHYYDKDFNNEADTPDNFQSRRPNTSFCFLDIRSPGLGDTAMYLCATSIFHPGQGIPDTLYFGPGTRLTVL.

The V gene is TRBV6-4, the J gene TRBJ2-3; the D is unclear. V lost 2 bases to trimming and J lost 0 bases, with 6 bases between them. Germline V CDR1 and CDR2: MRHNA, SNTAGT. There are 14 residues in the CDR3. CDR3 loop: CASSDGESTDTQYF. Written as DNA, the CDR3 is TGTGCCAGCAGTGACGGCGAGAGCACAGATACGCAGTATTTT.

The chain is built from TRBV9 and TRBJ2-1, with 9 bases identical to TRBD2. In germline, CDR1 is SGDLS, CDR2 YYNGEE. J gave up 6 bases and V 1 base, and 8 bases lay outside the gene matches. The CDR3 totals 16 residues. CDR3 in DNA: TGTGCCAGCAGCGTATCGTCCGGAGCGGGAGGCAATGAGCAGTTCTTC. It translates to CASSVSSGAGGNEQFF.

V is TRBV12-3 or TRBV12-4 and J is TRBJ1-2, with D perhaps matching TRBD1 (6 bases). V was shortened by 6 bases and J by 8 bases, with 19 bases between the two germline ends. The CDR3 runs 14 residues. The chain's CDR3 is CASSPSRGAWGYTF. The CDR3 DNA reads TGTGCCAGCAGCCCTAGCAGGGGAGCCTGGGGCTACACCTTC.

This clonotype showed up just a few times. In nucleotides, the CDR3 is TGTGCCAGCAGCCAAAGTCTAAACGGTGGGCAGTTCTTC. It encodes CASSQSLNGGQFF. This chain joins TRBV3-1 and TRBJ2-1; D call uncertain. V dropped 2 bases and J dropped 12 bases, with 14 bases sitting between them. CDR1 is LGHDT and CDR2 is YNNKEL in the germline V gene (reference sequence). The CDR3 loop spans 13 amino acids.

Relative to its sample, this clonotype is medium-sized. The rearrangement uses TRBV5-1 and TRBJ2-6; D ambiguous. This CDR3 comprises 12 residues. Germline lookup yields CDR1 SGHRS and CDR2 YFSETQ. V lost 0 bases, J lost 9 bases, and 4 bases lay in between. The CDR3 nucleotides are TGCGCCAGCAGCTTGGAAGTCAACGTCCTGACTTTC. This translates into CASSLEVNVLTF.

This sequence joins TRBV28 and TRBJ1-1; D possibly corresponds to TRBD1 (5 bases). The length of the CDR3 is 12 residues. The germline gives CDR1 MDHEN, CDR2 SYDVKM. V was trimmed by 6 bases and J by 7 bases, leaving 12 bases between them. CDR3 loop: CASRPDIYEAFF. CDR3 DNA sequence: TGTGCCAGCAGACCGGACATCTATGAAGCTTTCTTT.